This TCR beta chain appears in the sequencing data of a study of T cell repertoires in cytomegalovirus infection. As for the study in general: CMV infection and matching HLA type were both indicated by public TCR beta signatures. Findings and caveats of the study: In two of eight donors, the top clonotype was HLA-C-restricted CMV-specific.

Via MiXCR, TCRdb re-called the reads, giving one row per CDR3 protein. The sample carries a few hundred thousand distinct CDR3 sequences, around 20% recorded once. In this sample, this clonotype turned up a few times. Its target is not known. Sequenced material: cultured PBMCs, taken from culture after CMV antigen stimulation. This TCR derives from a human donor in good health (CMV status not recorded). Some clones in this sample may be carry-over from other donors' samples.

CDR3 residues: CASRPGTQGNNEQFF. In DNA form, the CDR3 reads TGTGCCAGCAGGCCCGGGACTCAAGGGAACAATGAGCAGTTCTTC. V is TRBV5-4 and J is TRBJ2-1; possible D gene TRBD2, 6 bases. Per germline, CDR1 SGHNT and CDR2 YYREEE (reference sequence). There are 15 residues in the CDR3. V lost 5 bases and J 5 bases, leaving 17 bases between the germline ends.